This T cell receptor beta chain stems from a study of immune heterogeneity within non-small cell lung tumors. Samples each supplied about 650 ng of bulk tumor genomic DNA as template. Several biopsies per primary tumor were taken during surgery, spaced as far apart as possible. The patients were newly diagnosed with non-small cell lung cancer, had not been treated, and had curative surgery. The TCR beta CDR3 region was amplified by multiplex PCR employing 32 V and 13 J primers. TCRdb reanalysed the multiplex PCR reads using MiXCR and keeps one entry per CDR3 protein. The sample gives around 30,000 distinct CDR3 sequences, about 29% of which show up once; around 3.9% is in the top ten. Material: lung tumor tissue. The receptor's source is a man in his forties or fifties with non-small cell lung cancer.

The CDR3 DNA reads as TGTGCCAGCCGAATAGCGCAGGGTAGCACCGGGGAGCTGTTTTTT. Translated: CASRIAQGSTGELFF. The rearrangement links TRBV11-2 to TRBJ2-2; the D call may be TRBD1 or TRBD2 (5 bases each). Germline CDR1 reads SGHAT; CDR2 reads FQNNGV. V lost 8 bases and J 4 bases, leaving 17 bases between the germline ends. The CDR3 runs 15 residues.